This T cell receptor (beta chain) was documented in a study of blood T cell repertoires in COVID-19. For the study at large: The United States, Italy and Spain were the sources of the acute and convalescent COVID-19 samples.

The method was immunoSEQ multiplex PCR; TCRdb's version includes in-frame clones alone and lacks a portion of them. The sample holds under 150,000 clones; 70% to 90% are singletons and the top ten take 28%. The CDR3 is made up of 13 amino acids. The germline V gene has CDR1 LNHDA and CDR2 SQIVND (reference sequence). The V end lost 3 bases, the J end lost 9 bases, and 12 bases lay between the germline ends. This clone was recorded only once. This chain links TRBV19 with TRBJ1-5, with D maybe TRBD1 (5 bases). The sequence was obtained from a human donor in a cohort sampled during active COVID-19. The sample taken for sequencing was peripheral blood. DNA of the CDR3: TGTGCCAGTAGTATGGGGCTTAAGGCGCCCCAGCATTTT. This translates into CASSMGLKAPQHF.